These T cell receptor beta chains were read from a single sample in a study of T cell responses to AZD1222 COVID-19 vaccine. Some clones are missing from TCRdb's copy, which holds only in-frame ones; the method was immunoSEQ multiplex PCR. The table shows approximately 140,000 clones, with more than 90% occurring only once. The sample was peripheral blood, taken on day 0 of AZD1222 vaccination. These receptors originate from an adult in good health. CDR3s include the opening cysteine and the closing phenylalanine or tryptophan. The order of the fields is J gene, V gene, CDR3 protein.

J: TRBJ1-5
V: TRBV7-8
CDR3: CASSLESYQPQHF

J: TRBJ2-1
V: TRBV5-4
CDR3: CASSSIGLARNYNEQFF

J: TRBJ2-3
V: TRBV11-3
CDR3: CASSPDPSSTDTQYF

J: TRBJ2-7
V: TRBV19
CDR3: CASSIDRQGEQYF

J: TRBJ1-1
V: TRBV23-1
CDR3: CAPEPAGDTEAFF

J: TRBJ1-5
V: TRBV28
CDR3: CASSSRFLNQPQHF

J: TRBJ2-5
V: TRBV14
CDR3: CASSHTSVLASQETQYF

J: TRBJ2-5
V: TRBV6-5
CDR3: CAGKGQALSSGTQYF

J: TRBJ2-1
V: TRBV7-9
CDR3: CASRVDEQFF

J: TRBJ1-5
V: TRBV28
CDR3: CASRTQIGNQPQHF

J: TRBJ2-3
V: TRBV28
CDR3: CASSPRADTQYF

J: TRBJ2-7
V: TRBV5-1
CDR3: CASSQGTSGRYEQYF

J: TRBJ2-5
V: TRBV5-4
CDR3: CASSFGLAGQTQETQYF

J: TRBJ1-2
V: TRBV15
CDR3: CATSRVMGQGEGGYTF

J: TRBJ2-3
V: TRBV30
CDR3: CAWVRGDADTQYF

J: TRBJ1-5
V: TRBV13
CDR3: CASSLAGPNQPQHF

J: TRBJ2-7
V: TRBV7-6
CDR3: CASSLGLAGDEQYF

J: TRBJ1-2
V: TRBV4-2
CDR3: CASSQETDPNYGYTF

J: TRBJ1-1
V: TRBV6-2/TRBV6-3
CDR3: CASSFFPFVLQVMNTEAFF

J: TRBJ1-2
V: TRBV10-1
CDR3: CASSGQGGNYGYTF

J: TRBJ2-1
V: TRBV12-5
CDR3: CASGLAIAGIGDEQFF

J: TRBJ2-5
V: TRBV10-3
CDR3: CAISEGDRRETQYF

J: TRBJ1-2
V: TRBV30
CDR3: CAWSEGGYGYTF

J: TRBJ2-3
V: TRBV28
CDR3: CASSFGGRASTDTQYF

J: TRBJ2-1
V: TRBV6-1
CDR3: CASSEIAQNYNEQFF

J: TRBJ1-3
V: TRBV7-8
CDR3: CASSPAGESGNTIYF

J: TRBJ2-1
V: TRBV19
CDR3: CASSRGGGLATGPYNEQFF

J: TRBJ2-7
V: TRBV5-1
CDR3: CASSHWEAYEQYF

J: TRBJ1-2
V: TRBV5-8
CDR3: CASSSRGADGYTF

J: TRBJ1-5
V: TRBV30
CDR3: CAWRAGTGLDQPQHF

J: TRBJ2-3
V: TRBV7-2
CDR3: CASSPEGGRSTDTQYF

J: TRBJ1-1
V: TRBV9
CDR3: CASSVHEGNTEAFF

J: TRBJ2-5
V: TRBV24-1
CDR3: CATSDSQGQETQYF

J: TRBJ1-6
V: TRBV9
CDR3: CASSAEGVYNSPLHF

J: TRBJ1-5
V: TRBV7-8
CDR3: CASSFSRGDNQPQHF

J: TRBJ1-2
V: TRBV24-1
CDR3: CATSDLLAGDGYTF

J: TRBJ2-5
V: TRBV29-1
CDR3: CSVDTAGGETQYF

J: TRBJ2-1
V: TRBV11-2
CDR3: CASSLTGGGITGNEQFF

J: TRBJ1-1
V: TRBV6-2/TRBV6-3
CDR3: CASSYRVGYTEAFF

J: TRBJ2-2
V: TRBV7-3
CDR3: CASSPFNGVRSTGELFF

J: TRBJ1-2
V: TRBV3-1/TRBV3-2
CDR3: CASSRQTYGYTF

J: TRBJ1-4
V: TRBV4-1
CDR3: CASSHSRTTGYRNEKLFF

J: TRBJ1-4
V: TRBV5-1
CDR3: CASSDSGTGDEKLFF

J: TRBJ2-5
V: TRBV12-5
CDR3: CASGLGTSGEQETQYF

J: TRBJ1-1
V: TRBV19
CDR3: CASSRQGRGEAFF

J: TRBJ1-1
V: TRBV4-2
CDR3: CASSQDRAGGSPAEAFF

J: TRBJ1-6
V: TRBV18
CDR3: CASSPGDFYNSPLHF

J: TRBJ1-1
V: TRBV19
CDR3: CASRRPVGGRRSEAFF

J: TRBJ1-2
V: TRBV24-1
CDR3: CATSDSSGAYGYTF

J: TRBJ1-6
V: TRBV6-1
CDR3: CAAGQYNSPLHF

J: TRBJ1-1
V: TRBV4-1
CDR3: CASSQPGTGASTEAFF

J: TRBJ1-1
V: TRBV18
CDR3: CASSPLKTVTNTEAFF

J: TRBJ2-1
V: TRBV5-1
CDR3: CASSPSWTSGNEQFF

J: TRBJ2-1
V: TRBV10-1
CDR3: CASSPLGNEQFF

J: TRBJ1-6
V: TRBV5-6
CDR3: CASSRRTGGGTPLHF